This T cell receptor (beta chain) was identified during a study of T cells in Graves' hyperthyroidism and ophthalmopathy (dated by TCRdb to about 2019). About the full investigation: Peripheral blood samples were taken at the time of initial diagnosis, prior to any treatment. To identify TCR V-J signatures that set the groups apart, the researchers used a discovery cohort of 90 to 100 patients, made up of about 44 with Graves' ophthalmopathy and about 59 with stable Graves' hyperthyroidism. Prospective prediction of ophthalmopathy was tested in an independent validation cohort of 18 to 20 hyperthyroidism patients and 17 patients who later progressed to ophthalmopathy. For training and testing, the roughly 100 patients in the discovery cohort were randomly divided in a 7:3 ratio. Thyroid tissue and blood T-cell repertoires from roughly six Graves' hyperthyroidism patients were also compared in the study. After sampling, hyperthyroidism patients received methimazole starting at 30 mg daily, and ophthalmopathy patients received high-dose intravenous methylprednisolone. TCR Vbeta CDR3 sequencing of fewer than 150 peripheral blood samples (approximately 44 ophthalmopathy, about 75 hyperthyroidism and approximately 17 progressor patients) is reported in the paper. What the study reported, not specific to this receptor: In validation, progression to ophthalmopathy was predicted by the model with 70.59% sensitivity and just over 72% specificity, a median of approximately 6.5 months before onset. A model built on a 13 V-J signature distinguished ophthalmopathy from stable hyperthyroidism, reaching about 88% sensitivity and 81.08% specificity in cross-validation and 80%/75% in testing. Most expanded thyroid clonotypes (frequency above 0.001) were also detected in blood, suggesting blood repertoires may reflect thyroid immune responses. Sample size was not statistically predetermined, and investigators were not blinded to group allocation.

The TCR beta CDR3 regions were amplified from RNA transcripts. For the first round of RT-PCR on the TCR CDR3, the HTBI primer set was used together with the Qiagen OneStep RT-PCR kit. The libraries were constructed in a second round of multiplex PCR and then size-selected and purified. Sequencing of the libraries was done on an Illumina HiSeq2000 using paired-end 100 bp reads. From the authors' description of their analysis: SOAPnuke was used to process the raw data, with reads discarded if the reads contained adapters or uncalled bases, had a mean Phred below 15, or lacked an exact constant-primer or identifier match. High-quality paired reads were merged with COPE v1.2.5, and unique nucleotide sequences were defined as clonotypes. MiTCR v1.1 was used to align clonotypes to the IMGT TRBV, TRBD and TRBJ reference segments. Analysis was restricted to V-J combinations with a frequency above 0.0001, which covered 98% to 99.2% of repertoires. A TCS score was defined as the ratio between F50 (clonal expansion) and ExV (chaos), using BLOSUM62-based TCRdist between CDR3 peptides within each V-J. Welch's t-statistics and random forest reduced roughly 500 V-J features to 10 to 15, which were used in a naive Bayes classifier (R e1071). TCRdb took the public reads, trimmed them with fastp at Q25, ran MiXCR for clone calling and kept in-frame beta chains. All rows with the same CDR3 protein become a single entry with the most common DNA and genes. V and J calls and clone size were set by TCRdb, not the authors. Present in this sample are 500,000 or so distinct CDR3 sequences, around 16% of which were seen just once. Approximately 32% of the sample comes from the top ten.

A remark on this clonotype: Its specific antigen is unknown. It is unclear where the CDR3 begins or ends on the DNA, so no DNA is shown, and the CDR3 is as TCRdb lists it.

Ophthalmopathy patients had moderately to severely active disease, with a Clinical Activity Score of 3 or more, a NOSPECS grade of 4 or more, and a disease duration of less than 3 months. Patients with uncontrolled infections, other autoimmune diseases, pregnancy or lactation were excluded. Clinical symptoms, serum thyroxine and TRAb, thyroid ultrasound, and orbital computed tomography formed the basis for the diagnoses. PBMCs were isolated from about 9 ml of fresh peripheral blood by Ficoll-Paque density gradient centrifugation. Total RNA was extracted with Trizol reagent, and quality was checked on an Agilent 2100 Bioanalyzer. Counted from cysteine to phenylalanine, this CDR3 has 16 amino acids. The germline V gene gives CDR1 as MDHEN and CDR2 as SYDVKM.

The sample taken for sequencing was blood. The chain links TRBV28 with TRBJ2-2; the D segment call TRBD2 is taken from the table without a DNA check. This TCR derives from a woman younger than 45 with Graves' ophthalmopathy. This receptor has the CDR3 CASSSLGPRTPGSCFF.